Sequencing of this TCR beta chain was carried out in a study of regulatory T cells in long-lasting Graves disease. CDR1 is MNHEY, CDR2 SMNVEV, per germline (reference sequence). CDR3 length: 17 amino acids. V was cut by 5 bases and J by 2 bases, with 22 bases left in between. With regard to this clonotype: Its cognate antigen is unknown.

Study-wide results and limits: In persistent patients, shared public clonotypes (more than 2,500) outnumbered those in new patients (around 1,000). Accuracy may have suffered from the small sample size.

Time point indicated: persistent/refractory GD, antithyroid drugs over 5 years with positive TRAb. PBMC-derived RNA was used for the TCR library. Construction of TCR beta libraries relied on iRepertoire HTBI primers and on Arm-PCR targeting CDR3 regions. TCRdb reprocessed the multiplex PCR reads with MiXCR, giving one entry per CDR3 protein. The data hold roughly 450,000 distinct CDR3 sequences, with less than 25% observed a single time. Sample: peripheral blood mononuclear cells (PBMCs), taken when the disease was refractory, from a patient treated with antithyroid drugs. V is TRBV27 and J is TRBJ2-7; no clear D gene. The source is a female donor with Graves disease. The CDR3, as DNA: TGTGCCAGCAGTCACCCCCCCCCCGGTGGCGGAACCTACGAGCAGTACTTC. This codes for CASSHPPPGGGTYEQYF.